One sample yielded the 5 T cell receptor beta chains listed below, sequenced in a study of radiation and T cells in renal cell carcinoma. This table comes from immunoSEQ multiplex PCR, and its TCRdb copy is limited to in-frame clones, with some not included. The sample holds around 130,000 clones, 85% to 90% seen once. Time point in this sample: blood 2 weeks post-SBRT. Treatment in this sample: 15 Gy SBRT to primary tumor, nephrectomy 4 weeks later. Sequencing was performed on blood, taken from a patient whose treatment included radiotherapy and nephrectomy. The receptors were gathered from a woman aged 70-85 years with renal cell carcinoma.

The gene calls are TRBV9 and TRBJ1-2; 9 positions agree with TRBD1. The length of the CDR3 is 20 residues. Germline V gene data show CDR1 as SGDLS and CDR2 as YYNGEE. The V gene end was trimmed by 3 bases and the J gene end by 8 bases; junction bases not matched to a gene: 26. The CDR3 region is CASSDSGGPGQGPSLIGYTF. The CDR3, as DNA: TGTGCCAGCAGCGATAGCGGGGGACCGGGACAGGGCCCCAGTTTGATAGGCTACACCTTC. Complete variable domain (other parts from reference TRBV9 and TRBJ1-2): DSGVTQTPKHLITATGQRVTLRCSPRSGDLSVYWYQQSLDQGLQFLIQYYNGEERAKGNILERFSAQQFPDLHSELNLSSLELGDSALYFCASSDSGGPGQGPSLIGYTFGSGTRLTVV.

V usage is TRBV5-6 and J usage is TRBJ1-1; 9 bases are a match to TRBD1. The CDR3 extends over 15 amino acids. Losses at the gene ends were 4 bases for V and 4 bases for J; bases not matched to a gene: 8. Germline V CDR1 and CDR2: SGHDT, YYEEEE. CDR3 sequence: CASSRRGTGSTEAFF. The CDR3 bases are TGTGCCAGCAGCAGACGGGGGACAGGGTCCACTGAAGCTTTCTTT. Variable domain in full (rest from reference TRBV5-6 and TRBJ1-1): DAGVTQSPTHLIKTRGQQVTLRCSPKSGHDTVSWYQQALGQGPQFIFQYYEEEERQRGNFPDRFSGHQFPNYSSELNVNALLLGDSALYLCASSRRGTGSTEAFFGQGTRLTVV.

The chain employs TRBV7-3 and TRBJ2-5; TRBD1 matches 10 bases. CDR1 and CDR2 (germline): SGHTA, FQGTGA. The CDR3 is made up of 16 amino acids. V shed 5 bases and J 2 bases; nucleotides not matched to a gene: 8. CDR3 coding DNA: TGTGCCAGCAGCCTAGCAGGGACAGGGGCTCAAGAGACCCAGTACTTC. Its translation is CASSLAGTGAQETQYF.

V gene TRBV9 combines with J gene TRBJ2-1, with 11 bases fitting TRBD2. Trimming took 0 bases from V and 7 from J; bases not matched to a gene: 6. Germline V gene lookup returns CDR1 SGDLS and CDR2 YYNGEE. CDR3 length: 16 residues. CDR3 region: CASSVELAGGPNEQFF. The CDR3 DNA is TGTGCCAGCAGCGTAGAATTAGCGGGGGGGCCGAATGAGCAGTTCTTC. The whole variable domain, remainder taken from reference TRBV9 and TRBJ2-1, is DSGVTQTPKHLITATGQRVTLRCSPRSGDLSVYWYQQSLDQGLQFLIQYYNGEERAKGNILERFSAQQFPDLHSELNLSSLELGDSALYFCASSVELAGGPNEQFFGPGTRLTVL.

This clone was counted once. V usage is TRBV12-2 and J usage is TRBJ2-5; the D call of TRBD2 is as the table states it, not checked on the DNA. TRBV12-2 constitutes a pseudogene. The CDR3 is 17 amino acids. CDR3 nucleotides: TGTGCAAGTCGCCCGTCCGGGACTAGCGGGGCGGACGAGACCCAGTACTTC. Translating gives CASRPSGTSGADETQYF.